This T cell receptor (beta chain) was obtained from a study of T cell repertoires in cytomegalovirus infection. About the study: A matching HLA type, together with CMV infection, was signaled by public TCR beta signatures. Study-level results: Clonotypes of TCR beta that were HLA-C-restricted and CMV-specific dominated the ex vivo response. CMV carriers with the relevant HLA were identified by cumulative public TCR beta family frequency.

One entry per CDR3 protein results from TCRdb running MiXCR on the reads. The sample has 200,000 to 300,000 distinct CDR3 sequences, roughly 9% seen once. This clonotype was counted many times. Antigen: not known. This CDR3 has 14 amino acids. Germline V gene sequence: CDR1 SGHTA, CDR2 FQGNSA. V lost 0 bases and J lost 6, with 10 bases in between. This receptor was taken from a human donor in good health (CMV status not recorded). Some clones in this sample may be carry-over from other donors' samples. The sequencing input was PBMCs. The chain has TRBV7-2 and TRBJ2-3; D is unclear. The CDR3 DNA follows: TGTGCCAGCAGCTTAGCTCCGACGCAGGATACGCAGTATTTT. Residues: CASSLAPTQDTQYF.